Detailed here is one T cell receptor (beta chain). The antigen remains unidentified. These data belong to a study of T cell repertoires in cytomegalovirus infection. CDR3 size: 16 residues. The germline V gene has CDR1 DFQATT and CDR2 SNEGSKA (reference sequence). With 3 bases removed from V and 4 bases from J, the gap between germline ends came to 22 bases. TCRdb called the reads again in MiXCR, with one record for every CDR3 protein. The sample has roughly 500,000 distinct CDR3 sequences, roughly 34% seen once; the top ten hold roughly a sixth. The TCR sequence derives from a human donor in good health (CMV status not recorded). Some clones in this sample may be carry-over from other donors' samples. The chain has TRBV20-1 and TRBJ2-7; perhaps TRBD1 as D (6 bases). Sequenced material: cultured PBMCs, taken from culture after CMV antigen stimulation. CDR3 amino acids: CSARTPYRDMPYEQYF. The CDR3 DNA sequence: TGCAGTGCTAGGACCCCTTACCGGGACATGCCGTACGAGCAGTACTTC.